This T cell receptor beta chain was captured in a study of radiotherapy plus CTLA-4 blockade in lung cancer. Across the whole study: There were objective responses in roughly 17% of patients, and more than 30% had disease control.

The protocol was immunoSEQ multiplex PCR, while the TCRdb copy is restricted to in-frame clones and leaves out a portion. Of approximately 57,000 clones in the sample, roughly 79% were seen once. Study observations and caveats: Dynamics of early blood T cell clones, together with interferon-beta, were reportedly the best predictors of response. Peripheral blood showed expansion of tumor-derived TCR clones after radiotherapy and ipilimumab.

In regard to this clone: Its antigen is not known.

Deletions cut 2 bases from V and 4 bases from J, with 18 bases between. This CDR3 region has 16 residues. Germline V CDR1 and CDR2: KGHSH, LQKENI. The J gene is TRBJ2-7, the V gene TRBV18; weak D call: TRBD2 (6 bases). The TCR originated in a human donor with non-small cell lung cancer whose response to radiotherapy plus ipilimumab could not be evaluated. Specimen: peripheral blood, collected from a patient treated with radiotherapy plus ipilimumab. CDR3 sequence: CASSPTSVTGVYEQYF. The DNA of the CDR3 is TGTGCCAGCTCACCAACAAGCGTCACGGGAGTTTACGAGCAGTACTTC.